These 9 T cell receptor beta chains were sequenced from one sample in a study of identical twins. TCRdb re-analysed the 5' RACE reads in MiXCR, keeping a single row per CDR3 protein. The sample shows hundreds of thousands of distinct CDR3 sequences, approximately 6% of them seen only once. The material sequenced was naive T cells sorted from blood. All receptors derive from a man between 18 and 29 years old in good health.

This clonotype was observed at least ten times. This chain links TRBV20-1 with TRBJ2-3, with no clear D. This CDR3 is built from 15 residues. V was trimmed by 0 bases and J by 0 bases, leaving 10 bases between them. CDR1 is DFQATT and CDR2 is SNEGSKA in the germline V gene (reference sequence). The CDR3 region has the DNA TGCAGTGCTAGAGATTCTGGCGGCAGCACAGATACGCAGTATTTT. This sequence encodes CSARDSGGSTDTQYF.

The CDR3 protein is CASSFYPDRDLSGANVLTF. The CDR3 region has the DNA TGTGCCAGCAGTTTTTACCCGGACAGGGACCTCTCTGGGGCCAACGTCCTGACTTTC. The chain carries TRBV12-3 or TRBV12-4 and TRBJ2-6; 8 nucleotides agree with TRBD1. V lost 3 bases, J lost 0 bases, and 10 bases stayed unmatched. The CDR3 has 19 residues.

This clonotype was observed at least ten times. The genes are TRBV20-1 and TRBJ2-7, with D maybe TRBD1 (5 bases). Germline CDR1 is DFQATT and CDR2 is SNEGSKA (reference sequence). The CDR3 runs 11 residues. Trimming stripped 6 bases from V and 6 bases from J, with 12 bases between. The CDR3 loop is CSAKTGPEQYF. In DNA, the CDR3 is TGCAGTGCGAAAACAGGCCCCGAGCAGTACTTC.

The gene calls are TRBV18 and TRBJ2-3; tentative D call: TRBD2 (5 bases). Germline V lookup: CDR1 KGHSH, CDR2 LQKENI. Trimming removed 2 bases from V and 2 bases from J, with 14 bases in between. The CDR3 runs to 16 residues. The CDR3 DNA reads TGTGCCAGCTCACCAGCGCCTCGGGGTACCACAGATACGCAGTATTTT. Translating it yields CASSPAPRGTTDTQYF.

This clonotype was recorded at least ten times. The chain couples TRBV27 to TRBJ1-3; 7 bases are shared with TRBD1. The CDR3 is 17 residues long. Unmatched junction bases numbered 11, after V lost 6 bases and J lost 0 bases. In germline, CDR1 is MNHEY, CDR2 SMNVEV (reference sequence). The CDR3 DNA sequence: TGTGCCAGCAGCCGGGACAGCCGCTTATCCTCTGGAAACACCATATATTTT. Amino acids: CASSRDSRLSSGNTIYF.

This clonotype was detected only a few times. The CDR3 protein is CASRIWNTEAFF. For the CDR3, the DNA is TGTGCCAGCCGTATATGGAACACTGAAGCTTTCTTT. This chain connects TRBV12-3 or TRBV12-4 to TRBJ1-1; D remains unclear. Trimming stripped 8 bases from V and 1 base from J, with 8 bases between. This CDR3 has 12 residues.

This clonotype was detected many times. The V call is TRBV28, the J call TRBJ2-1; D remains ambiguous. The CDR3 has 14 residues. Trimming stripped 3 bases from V and 5 bases from J, with 11 bases between. From germline, CDR1 is MDHEN and CDR2 SYDVKM. In nucleotides, the CDR3 is TGTGCCAGCAGTTTGTTGTTTGATAACAATGAGCAGTTCTTC. Protein sequence: CASSLLFDNNEQFF. The whole variable domain, remainder taken from reference TRBV28 and TRBJ2-1, is DVKVTQSSRYLVKRTGEKVFLECVQDMDHENMFWYRQDPGLGLRLIYFSYDVKMKEKGDIPEGYSVSREKKERFSLILESASTNQTSMYLCASSLLFDNNEQFFGPGTRLTVL.

This clonotype has only a few counts. J is TRBJ2-1 and V is TRBV28; 10 bases are shared with TRBD2. J was trimmed by 7 bases and V by 6 bases; bases with no gene match: 12. CDR3 length: 16 amino acids. CDR1 is MDHEN, CDR2 SYDVKM, per germline. CDR3: CASSPPPSGSWNEQFF. The CDR3 coding sequence is TGTGCCAGCAGCCCCCCCCCTAGCGGGAGTTGGAATGAGCAGTTCTTC.

This clonotype turned up a few times. J is TRBJ2-5 and V is TRBV20-1; D uncertain. V gave up 4 bases and J gave up 2 bases, with 11 bases separating them. Germline loops: CDR1 DFQATT, CDR2 SNEGSKA (reference sequence). The CDR3 extends over 13 amino acids. The CDR3 DNA follows: TGCAGTGCTACGATCCAGCTTCAAGAGACCCAGTACTTC. Amino acids: CSATIQLQETQYF.